These 30 T cell receptor beta chains share one sample of origin, sequenced in a study of CD8+CD57+ T cells in acquired aplastic anemia. TCR beta VDJ combinations and CDR3 sequences were profiled from genomic DNA. TCRdb re-analysed the reads in MiXCR, keeping a single row per CDR3 protein. Of 150,000 to 200,000 distinct CDR3 sequences in the sample, roughly 50% were seen once. Patients who underwent sequencing had shown CD8+CD57+ cell expansion by flow cytometry. The sample comprised sorted CD4+, CD8+, or CD8+CD57+ T cells (not recorded which) from PBMCs. The receptors shown here come from a human donor with aplastic anemia.

V usage is TRBV20-1 and J usage is TRBJ2-7; the match to TRBD1 covers 7 bases. After removal of 3 bases from V and 2 bases from J, the junction contained 4 bases not matched to a gene. This CDR3 contains 13 residues. The germline CDR1 and CDR2 sequences are DFQATT and SNEGSKA (reference sequence). The CDR3 sequence is CSASGQVTYEQYF. In nucleotides, the CDR3 is TGCAGTGCTAGCGGACAGGTCACCTACGAGCAGTACTTC.

The chain links TRBV30 to TRBJ1-4; D is uncertain. CDR1 is GTSNPN and CDR2 is SVGIG in the germline V gene (reference sequence). Trimming left V 7 bases short and J 4 bases short, with 10 bases between. The CDR3 contains 12 residues. The CDR3 DNA reads TGTGCCTTGGACGGACTTAATGAAAAACTGTTTTTT. Translating gives CALDGLNEKLFF.

This clonotype was picked up many times. This chain connects TRBV14 to TRBJ1-1; TRBD1 might be the D (6 bases). V was trimmed by 0 bases and J by 4 bases, leaving 12 bases between them. This CDR3 has 15 amino acids. The germline gives CDR1 SGHDN, CDR2 FVKESK. Written as DNA, the CDR3 is TGTGCCAGCAGCCAAGAAGGGGTAGGGGGCACTGAAGCTTTCTTT. Translating it yields CASSQEGVGGTEAFF.

This clonotype showed up many times. The chain joins TRBV6-1 to TRBJ2-2; 7 bases match TRBD2. Trimming cost V 6 bases and J 8 bases; bases outside gene matches: 6. The CDR3 is made up of 13 amino acids. Germline assignment: CDR1 MNHNS and CDR2 SASEGT. The CDR3: CASSELAKGELFF. The CDR3 DNA sequence: TGTGCCAGCAGCGAACTAGCGAAGGGGGAGCTGTTTTTT.

Of note for this clonotype: A much larger clone differs by one base, so this may be a read error. The gene calls are TRBV6-5 and TRBJ1-1, with unresolved D. There are 15 residues in the CDR3. From germline, CDR1 is MNHEY and CDR2 SVGAGI. Here the CDR3 DNA reads TGTGCCAGCAGTTCCTCCCCCCGAGGGAACACTGAAGCTCTCTTT. It specifies CASSSSPRGNTEALF.

Regarding this clonotype: This may be a read error: a much more frequent sequence differs by one nucleotide. The chain couples TRBV6-1 to TRBJ2-7; maybe TRBD2 (5 bases). Trimming cost V 2 bases and J 2 bases, with 7 bases left between them. The CDR3 has 13 amino acids. Germline CDR1 is MNHNS and CDR2 is SASEGT. The CDR3 is CASSESGAYEQYF. CDR3 nucleotides: TGTGCCAGCAGTGAATCCGGGGCCTACGAGCAGTACTTC.

This clonotype appeared many times. The chain links TRBV4-3 to TRBJ2-7, with D possibly matching TRBD1 (6 bases). The CDR3 loop spans 18 amino acids. V was pared by 0 bases and J by 5 bases, with 23 bases between. Germline V gives CDR1 LGHNA, CDR2 YSLEER. In DNA form, the CDR3 reads TGCGCCAGCAGCCAAGATATTGTCTTTGGGCAGGGGATCCACGAGCAGTACTTC. It is translated as CASSQDIVFGQGIHEQYF.

The chain uses TRBV3-1 and TRBJ2-7; D tentatively reads TRBD1 or TRBD2 (5 bases each). Trimming removed 1 base at V and 0 bases at J, with 7 bases between. Looked up from germline, CDR1 is LGHDT and CDR2 is YNNKEL (reference sequence). The CDR3 has 14 residues. CDR3 amino acids: CASSQAGSSYEQYF. The CDR3 DNA sequence: TGTGCCAGCAGCCAAGCAGGGAGCTCCTACGAGCAGTACTTC.

The gene calls are TRBV15 and TRBJ2-7, with 12 bases lining up with TRBD2. This CDR3 contains 15 residues. Looked up from germline, CDR1 is LNHNV and CDR2 is YYDKDF (reference sequence). With 8 bases clipped from V and 1 base from J, the junction kept 6 bases outside the gene matches. CDR3 sequence: CATAVGTSGSYEQYF. The CDR3 DNA sequence: TGTGCCACCGCTGTGGGGACTAGCGGGTCCTACGAGCAGTACTTC. The entire variable domain, with the rest obtained from reference TRBV15 and TRBJ2-7, is as follows: DAMVIQNPRYQVTQFGKPVTLSCSQTLNHNVMYWYQQKSSQAPKLLFHYYDKDFNNEADTPDNFQSRRPNTSFCFLDIRSPGLGDTAMYLCATAVGTSGSYEQYFGPGTRLTVT.

This rearrangement joins TRBV2 to TRBJ2-1, with TRBD2 identical over 8 bases. V lost 5 bases to trimming and J lost 7 bases; unmatched junction nucleotides: 10. CDR1 and CDR2 (germline): SNHLY, FYNNEI. The CDR3 length is 15 residues. CDR3 in amino acids: CASSPGGGGPNEQFF. The CDR3 DNA reads as TGTGCCAGCAGTCCTGGCGGCGGGGGGCCTAATGAGCAGTTCTTC.

This clonotype came up many times. The chain carries TRBV5-1 and TRBJ2-7; D may be TRBD1 (6 bases). Trimming took off 4 bases at V and 0 bases at J, with 14 bases between the two ends. Germline CDR1 is SGHRS and CDR2 is YFSETQ. CDR3 length: 15 residues. CDR3 residues: CASSVTGTNSYEQYF. For the CDR3, the DNA is TGCGCCAGCAGCGTAACCGGGACAAACTCCTACGAGCAGTACTTC.

There are a few counts of this clonotype. A much larger clone differs by one base, so this may be a read error. The V call is TRBV24-1, the J call TRBJ2-4; 7 nucleotides align to TRBD1. CDR1 and CDR2 from the germline V gene are KGHDR and SFDVKD. The CDR3 spans 16 residues. Germline trimming cut 4 bases from V and 8 bases from J; bases unmatched to any gene: 13. The DNA of the CDR3 is TGTGCCACCAGTGAAAGCACAGGGGCGAGTGATTACATTCAGTACTTC. Protein: CATSESTGASDYIQYF.

The chain joins TRBV7-8 to TRBJ2-7; perhaps TRBD1 as D (6 bases). CDR1 SGHVS and CDR2 FQNEAQ come from the germline V gene. The CDR3 spans 17 residues. V lost 5 bases, J lost 6 bases, and 26 bases lay in between. The CDR3 loop reads CASSPPLRQAKTGEQYF. The CDR3 bases are TGTGCCAGCAGCCCTCCCCTCAGACAGGCCAAGACGGGCGAGCAGTACTTC.

This clonotype was found a few times. An end of the junction does not agree with germline; a read error may underlie this. The chain couples TRBV25-1 to TRBJ2-6, with TRBD1 matching over 7 bases. CDR3 length equals 14 residues. Germline CDR1 is MGHDK and CDR2 is SYGVNS. The CDR3 reads CASNSRDRIDTEAF. For the CDR3, the DNA is TGTGCCAGCAACTCCCGGGACAGAATCGACACTGAAGCTTTC. Full variable domain (rest looked up from reference TRBV25-1 and TRBJ2-6): EADIYQTPRYLVIGTGKKITLECSQTMGHDKMYWYQQDPGMELHLIHYSYGVNSTEKGDLSSESTVSRIRTEHFPLTLESARPSHTSQYLCASNSRDRIDTEAFGAGSRLTVL.

This clonotype was counted at least ten times. The chain joins TRBV9 to TRBJ2-2; D remains ambiguous. Germline lookup yields CDR1 SGDLS and CDR2 YYNGEE. Trimming took off 5 bases at V and 2 bases at J, with 7 bases between the two ends. CDR3 length: 13 residues. The CDR3 DNA sequence: TGTGCCAGCAGAGAACTAAACACCGGGGAGCTGTTTTTT. It yields the protein CASRELNTGELFF.

The rearrangement links TRBV6-1 to TRBJ2-4; maybe TRBD1 (6 bases). The V gene's germline CDR1 is MNHNS and CDR2 SASEGT. This CDR3 region has 17 residues. Trimming shortened V by 2 bases and J by 8 bases, and 22 bases separated the two germline ends. The CDR3 DNA reads TGTGCCAGCAGTGAAATTCTAGGGGGTGCAGGGCGAGACATTCAGTACTTC. Translating gives CASSEILGGAGRDIQYF.

This clonotype has at least ten counts. The CDR3 bases are TGTGCCAGTAGTATGGTATGGGGGCAAGAGACCCAGTACTTC. Protein product: CASSMVWGQETQYF. This chain joins TRBV19 and TRBJ2-5; perhaps D is TRBD1 or TRBD2 (5 bases each). CDR1 and CDR2 from the germline V gene are LNHDA and SQIVND (reference sequence). V lost 3 bases and J lost 2, with 10 bases in between. The CDR3 runs 14 residues.

The V and J genes are TRBV5-1 and TRBJ1-2; no clear D gene. This CDR3 is 13 amino acids long. Germline V gene lookup returns CDR1 SGHRS and CDR2 YFSETQ. Trimming shortened V by 4 bases and J by 4 bases, and 11 bases separated the two germline ends. The CDR3 bases are TGCGCCAGCAGCCCCGGGTCGGGCTATGGCTACACCTTC. This translates into CASSPGSGYGYTF.

This clonotype was found once. The chain carries TRBV29-1 and TRBJ2-5; D not certain. Trimming left V 7 bases short and J 5 bases short, with 8 bases between. The germline gives CDR1 SQVTM, CDR2 ANQGSEA. This CDR3 has 10 amino acids. The CDR3 region is CSADFETQYF. As DNA, the CDR3 is TGCAGCGCTGATTTTGAGACCCAGTACTTC.

V and J are TRBV27 and TRBJ2-7; 8 bases map to TRBD1. Germline loops: CDR1 MNHEY, CDR2 SMNVEV (reference sequence). The length of the CDR3 is 14 residues. The ends lost 3 bases at V and 2 bases at J; junction bases unmatched: 3. The CDR3 sequence: CASSFLGQAYEQYF. CDR3 bases: TGTGCCAGCAGTTTCCTGGGACAGGCCTACGAGCAGTACTTC.

This clonotype was recorded a few times. This may arise from a read error, as a much more abundant clone is one base away. The chain links TRBV12-3 or TRBV12-4 to TRBJ1-4; the D gene is possibly TRBD1 (5 bases). The CDR3 loop spans 13 amino acids. V was trimmed by 7 bases and J by 10 bases, leaving 16 bases between them. In nucleotides, the CDR3 is TGTGCCAGCAACGAGGGCAGGGAAGGAAAACTGTTTTTT. It specifies CASNEGREGKLFF.

The J gene is TRBJ2-7, the V gene TRBV19; 11 positions agree with TRBD2. CDR1 and CDR2 (germline): LNHDA, SQIVND (reference sequence). The CDR3 is made up of 15 amino acids. Trimming at V came to 7 bases and at J to 3 bases, leaving 8 bases not matched to a gene. The CDR3, as DNA: TGTGCCAGTACTCCGACTAGCGGGATGATCTACGAGCAGTACTTC. This sequence encodes CASTPTSGMIYEQYF.

The V call is TRBV30, the J call TRBJ2-5; TRBD2 matches at 14 bases. Germline CDR1 is GTSNPN and CDR2 is SVGIG (reference sequence). Unmatched junction bases numbered 12, after V lost 7 bases and J lost 2 bases. The CDR3 covers 17 residues. CDR3 sequence reads: CAFGLGLAGEYQETQYF. DNA for the CDR3: TGTGCCTTTGGGTTGGGACTAGCGGGAGAGTATCAAGAGACCCAGTACTTC.

The V and J genes are TRBV4-2 and TRBJ1-6; 8 bases match TRBD1. CDR3 length equals 16 residues. Germline V gene sequence: CDR1 LGHNA, CDR2 YNFKEQ. Germline trimming cut 0 bases from V and 7 bases from J; bases unmatched to any gene: 5. CDR3 loop: CASSQDQDRENSPLHF. CDR3 DNA: TGTGCCAGCAGCCAAGATCAGGACAGGGAGAATTCACCCCTCCACTTT.

At least ten counts were recorded for this clonotype. The J gene is TRBJ2-1, the V gene TRBV7-9; D uncertain. CDR1 is SEHNR and CDR2 is FQNEAQ in the germline V gene (reference sequence). The CDR3 runs 11 residues. Trimming pared 5 bases from V and 4 bases from J, leaving 3 bases between. Here the CDR3 reads CASSAYNEQFF. For the CDR3, the DNA is TGTGCCAGCAGCGCGTACAATGAGCAGTTCTTC.

The chain carries TRBV9 and TRBJ1-6, with a tentative D call TRBD1 (6 bases). Trimming removed 4 bases at V and 7 bases at J, with 18 bases between. The germline gives CDR1 SGDLS, CDR2 YYNGEE. The CDR3 consists of 16 residues. The CDR3 loop is CASSPTGGPGNSPLHF. The CDR3 bases are TGTGCCAGCAGCCCGACGGGGGGCCCGGGGAATTCACCCCTCCACTTT.

CDR3 region: CASSTQYQETQYF. The CDR3, as DNA: TGTGCCAGCAGCACGCAATACCAAGAGACCCAGTACTTC. The V call is TRBV9, the J call TRBJ2-5, with D unresolved. Germline CDR1 and CDR2: SGDLS and YYNGEE. V was shortened by 4 bases and J by 0 bases, with 7 bases between the two germline ends. This CDR3 spans 13 amino acids.

CDR3 DNA: TGCGCCAGCAGCTTGGGGCTAATGGGGCATAATTCACCCCTCCACTTT. It translates to CASSLGLMGHNSPLHF. This chain links TRBV5-1 with TRBJ1-6; D perhaps matches TRBD1 (5 bases). Deletions cut 0 bases from V and 5 bases from J, with 12 bases between. The CDR3 has 16 residues. CDR1 and CDR2 from the germline V gene are SGHRS and YFSETQ.

This clonotype was seen a few times. This chain connects TRBV27 to TRBJ1-5; unclear D gene. The V gene's germline CDR1 is MNHEY and CDR2 SMNVEV (reference sequence). The CDR3 spans 15 residues. V was clipped by 3 bases and J by 2 bases, with 11 bases between them. The CDR3: CASSFGGSGNQPQHF. The CDR3 nucleotides are TGTGCCAGCAGTTTTGGTGGCAGTGGCAATCAGCCCCAGCATTTT.

This rearrangement joins TRBV29-1 to TRBJ1-5; D uncertain. Trimming shortened V by 3 bases and J by 2 bases, and 17 bases separated the two germline ends. The germline V gene encodes CDR1 SQVTM and CDR2 ANQGSEA. The CDR3 consists of 16 residues. The CDR3 here is CSVDGGHFEGNQPQHF. CDR3 DNA sequence: TGCAGCGTTGATGGAGGCCATTTTGAGGGCAATCAGCCCCAGCATTTT.